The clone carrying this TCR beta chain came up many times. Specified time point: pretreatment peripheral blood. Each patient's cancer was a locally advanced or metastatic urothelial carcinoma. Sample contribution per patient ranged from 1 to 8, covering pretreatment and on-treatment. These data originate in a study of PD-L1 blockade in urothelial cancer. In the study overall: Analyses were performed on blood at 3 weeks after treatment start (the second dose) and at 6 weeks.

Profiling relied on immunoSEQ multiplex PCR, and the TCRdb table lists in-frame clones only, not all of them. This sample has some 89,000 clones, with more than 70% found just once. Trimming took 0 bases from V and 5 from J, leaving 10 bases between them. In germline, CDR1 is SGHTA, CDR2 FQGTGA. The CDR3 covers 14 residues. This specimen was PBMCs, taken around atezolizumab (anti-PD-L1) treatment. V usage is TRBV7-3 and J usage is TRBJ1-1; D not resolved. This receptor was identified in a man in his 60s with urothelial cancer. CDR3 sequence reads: CASSLTYGRTEAFF. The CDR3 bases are TGTGCCAGCAGCTTAACGTACGGCAGGACTGAAGCTTTCTTT.